These 29 T cell receptor beta chains came from one sample sequenced in a study of memory CD4+ T cells and cytomegalovirus serostatus. The protocol was immunoSEQ multiplex PCR, while the TCRdb copy is restricted to in-frame clones and leaves out a portion. The repertoire holds approximately 47,000 clones, 60% to 80% seen once, with 0.94% in the top ten. The sort gate was single viable CD3+CD4+CD8-CD45RO+ cells for memory CD4+ T cells. Sequenced: memory CD4+ T cells from blood. These receptors were taken from an adult in good health and CMV-seronegative.

The V call is TRBV5-1, the J call TRBJ2-1; 12 bases line up with TRBD2. The CDR3 length is 18 residues. J lost 8 bases, V lost 0 bases, and 12 bases had no gene match. In germline, CDR1 is SGHRS, CDR2 YFSETQ. CDR3 protein: CASSLEPTSGGYSHEQFF. In nucleotides, the CDR3 is TGCGCCAGCAGCTTGGAACCCACTAGCGGGGGGTACTCCCATGAGCAGTTCTTC.

Only a few counts were recorded for this clone. J is TRBJ1-1 and V is TRBV19, with D uncertain. Germline V gene lookup returns CDR1 LNHDA and CDR2 SQIVND (reference sequence). Trimming removed 1 base from V and 4 bases from J, with 10 bases in between. The CDR3 totals 14 residues. The CDR3 protein is CASSIAGVSTEAFF. CDR3 in DNA: TGTGCCAGTAGTATAGCTGGGGTTAGCACTGAAGCTTTCTTT.

By proportion, this clone is medium-sized. The rearrangement joins TRBV30 to TRBJ2-7, with 8 bases identical to TRBD2. Losses at the gene ends were 5 bases for V and 2 bases for J; bases not matched to a gene: 8. Germline CDR1 is GTSNPN and CDR2 is SVGIG (reference sequence). There are 14 residues in the CDR3. The CDR3 loop is CAWRGRGAAYEQYF. The CDR3 DNA is TGTGCCTGGCGAGGGCGGGGGGCCGCCTACGAGCAGTACTTC.

The gene calls are TRBV11-2 and TRBJ1-3; D possibly corresponds to TRBD1 (6 bases). Germline V gives CDR1 SGHAT, CDR2 FQNNGV. This CDR3 comprises 14 residues. Trimming cost V 4 bases and J 1 base, with 8 bases left between them. The CDR3 DNA sequence: TGTGCCAGCAGCTCCAGGGGATCTGGAAACACCATATATTTT. Protein: CASSSRGSGNTIYF.

The chain combines TRBV5-5 with TRBJ1-1; D may be TRBD1 (6 bases). The CDR3 is 14 amino acids. Per germline, CDR1 SGHKS and CDR2 YYEKEE (reference sequence). Trimming took off 1 base at V and 1 base at J, with 8 bases between the two ends. The CDR3 DNA reads TGTGCCAGCAGCTTGATAGGGGGGAACACTGAAGCTTTCTTT. This codes for CASSLIGGNTEAFF.

The chain uses TRBV11-1 and TRBJ2-5; TRBD1 is a possible D gene (6 bases). The germline V gene encodes CDR1 SGHAT and CDR2 FQDESV (reference sequence). Trimming pared 5 bases from V and 5 bases from J, leaving 9 bases between. This CDR3 contains 12 residues. Here the CDR3 reads CASSPTGETQYF. CDR3 in DNA: TGTGCCAGCAGCCCAACAGGGGAGACCCAGTACTTC.

The chain uses TRBV2 and TRBJ1-1; D is possibly TRBD1 (5 bases). Between the trimmed V and J ends, which lost 7 bases and 6 bases, there was a span of 18 bases. The CDR3 is 14 amino acids. CDR1 is SNHLY, CDR2 FYNNEI, per germline. CDR3 sequence (DNA): TGTGCCAGCAACGGTAGACAGTTGGGGTCTGAAGCTTTCTTT. Its translation: CASNGRQLGSEAFF.

The chain uses TRBV7-3 and TRBJ1-6; possibly TRBD1 for D (5 bases). The length of the CDR3 is 13 residues. Germline assignment: CDR1 SGHTA and CDR2 FQGTGA. Trimming stripped 4 bases from V and 10 bases from J, with 11 bases between. The CDR3 is CASSSGGESPLHF. The CDR3 DNA reads as TGTGCCAGCAGCTCGGGGGGGGAATCACCCCTCCACTTT.

The chain has TRBV6-1 and TRBJ2-3; no clear D. V shed 8 bases and J shed 1 base, with 7 bases lying between them. Germline-derived CDR1 and CDR2 are MNHNS and SASEGT. CDR3 size: 12 residues. The CDR3: CASRSGTDTQYF. For the CDR3, the DNA is TGTGCCAGCCGATCTGGCACAGATACGCAGTATTTT.

The chain has TRBV19 and TRBJ2-3; D uncertain. V was clipped by 5 bases and J by 0 bases, with 12 bases between them. Germline CDR1 and CDR2: LNHDA and SQIVND (reference sequence). The CDR3 is 15 amino acids. CDR3 loop: CASSLQLSSTDTQYF. CDR3 DNA sequence: TGTGCCAGTAGTCTCCAATTATCTAGCACAGATACGCAGTATTTT.

By proportion, this clone is medium-sized (0.01 to 0.1%). The chain couples TRBV27 to TRBJ1-2; D perhaps matches TRBD1 (5 bases). The germline gives CDR1 MNHEY, CDR2 SMNVEV (reference sequence). Trimming cost V 7 bases and J 8 bases, with 14 bases left between them. The CDR3 consists of 12 residues. The CDR3 loop reads CASKKPGGGYTF. The CDR3 nucleotides read TGTGCCAGCAAAAAACCTGGGGGAGGCTACACCTTC.

The chain joins TRBV30 to TRBJ2-1; TRBD2 matches 11 bases. Germline loops: CDR1 GTSNPN, CDR2 SVGIG (reference sequence). After removal of 6 bases from V and 6 bases from J, the junction contained 13 bases not matched to a gene. The CDR3 loop spans 16 amino acids. The CDR3 loop reads CACNVAGGFLGNEQFF. The CDR3, as DNA: TGTGCCTGTAACGTAGCGGGGGGGTTCCTTGGCAATGAGCAGTTCTTC.

The V and J genes are TRBV11-2 and TRBJ2-5; the match to TRBD2 covers 8 bases. In germline, CDR1 is SGHAT, CDR2 FQNNGV. CDR3 length: 15 residues. Unmatched junction bases numbered 8, after V lost 4 bases and J lost 4 bases. In DNA, the CDR3 is TGTGCCAGCAGCTCCCGGGTAGCGGGGACAGAGACCCAGTACTTC. Translating it yields CASSSRVAGTETQYF.

V and J are TRBV28 and TRBJ1-5; TRBD1 aligns across 7 bases. The CDR3 extends over 19 amino acids. Losses at the gene ends were 3 bases for V and 1 base for J; bases not matched to a gene: 15. Germline V gene sequence: CDR1 MDHEN, CDR2 SYDVKM. Written as DNA, the CDR3 is TGTGCCAGCAGTTTTTCTGGGGCAGGGGGGCTCAGAAGCAATCAGCCCCAGCATTTT. This translates into CASSFSGAGGLRSNQPQHF.

J is TRBJ2-6 and V is TRBV30, with 7 nucleotides matching TRBD1. V lost 2 bases and J lost 1; bases outside the gene matches: 8. CDR3 length: 17 residues. The germline V gene has CDR1 GTSNPN and CDR2 SVGIG (reference sequence). The DNA of the CDR3 is TGTGCCTGGAGTTCTAAGGGGGCGAATTCTGGGGCCAACGTCCTGACTTTC. The encoded protein is CAWSSKGANSGANVLTF. Full variable domain (outside the CDR3, taken from reference TRBV30 and TRBJ2-6): SQTIHQWPATLVQPVGSPLSLECTVEGTSNPNLYWYRQAAGRGLQLLFYSVGIGQISSEVPQNLSASRPQDRQFILSSKKLLLSDSGFYLCAWSSKGANSGANVLTFGAGSRLTVL.

The J gene is TRBJ2-1, the V gene TRBV27; 10 nucleotides match TRBD2. The germline gives CDR1 MNHEY, CDR2 SMNVEV (reference sequence). CDR3 size: 18 residues. The V and J ends lost 5 bases and 4 bases, in that order; junction bases with no gene match: 14. The CDR3 nucleotides are TGTGCCAGCAGTCCTACTCCACGACTAGCGGGTTGGTACAATGAGCAGTTCTTC. It encodes CASSPTPRLAGWYNEQFF.

This clone was counted between two and nine times. The chain links TRBV30 to TRBJ1-6; possible D gene TRBD1, 5 bases. Trimming stripped 2 bases from V and 10 bases from J, with 6 bases between. Per the germline V gene, CDR1 is GTSNPN and CDR2 is SVGIG (reference sequence). The CDR3 loop spans 11 amino acids. This chain's CDR3 is CAWSRDSPLHF. CDR3 sequence (DNA): TGTGCCTGGAGTAGGGACTCACCCCTCCACTTT.

This clone was counted once. This chain links TRBV7-6 with TRBJ1-5, with 11 nucleotides matching TRBD1. CDR3 length equals 18 residues. From germline, CDR1 is SGHVS and CDR2 FNYEAQ. J gave up 2 bases and V 11 bases, and 17 bases lay outside the gene matches. Here the CDR3 reads CARDRGEGVFACNQPQHF. The CDR3 DNA is TGTGCCCGGGACAGGGGGGAAGGGGTCTTCGCGTGCAATCAGCCCCAGCATTTT. Together with reference TRBV7-6 and TRBJ1-5, the CDR3 gives the full variable domain: GAGVSQSPRYKVTKRGQDVALRCDPISGHVSLYWYRQALGQGPEFLTYFNYEAQQDKSGLPNDRFSAERPEGSISTLTIQRTEQRDSAMYRCARDRGEGVFACNQPQHFGDGTRLSIL.

The chain employs TRBV4-3 and TRBJ2-5; no reliable D call. CDR1 and CDR2 (germline): LGHNA, YSLEER. Trimming cost V 3 bases and J 3 bases, with 8 bases left between them. The CDR3 is 13 residues long. The CDR3 coding sequence is TGCGCCAGCAGCCACCAGGTAGAAGAGACCCAGTACTTC. The encoded protein is CASSHQVEETQYF.

This clone was recorded a few times. Here the CDR3 DNA reads TGTGCCAGCAGCTCGACAGGATTAAACTATGGCTACACCTTC. It translates to CASSSTGLNYGYTF. The rearrangement links TRBV7-9 to TRBJ1-2, with a weak D call TRBD1 (6 bases). Germline CDR1 and CDR2: SEHNR and FQNEAQ (reference sequence). This CDR3 region has 14 residues. V was cut by 4 bases and J by 2 bases, with 11 bases left in between. The full variable domain, with the rest looked up from reference TRBV7-9 and TRBJ1-2, is DTGVSQNPRHKITKRGQNVTFRCDPISEHNRLYWYRQTLGQGPEFLTYFQNEAQLEKSRLLSDRFSAERPKGSFSTLEIQRTEQGDSAMYLCASSSTGLNYGYTFGSGTRLTVV.

The gene calls are TRBV5-6 and TRBJ2-6; 8 bases line up with TRBD1. Germline lookup yields CDR1 SGHDT and CDR2 YYEEEE. The V segment lost 4 bases and the J segment 2 bases; nucleotides outside the gene matches: 11. This CDR3 is 18 amino acids long. DNA of the CDR3: TGTGCCAGCAGCCGTCGGGTCAGGGGGCCTACTGGGGCCAACGTCCTGACTTTC. Protein product: CASSRRVRGPTGANVLTF. The full variable domain, with the rest looked up from reference TRBV5-6 and TRBJ2-6, is DAGVTQSPTHLIKTRGQQVTLRCSPKSGHDTVSWYQQALGQGPQFIFQYYEEEERQRGNFPDRFSGHQFPNYSSELNVNALLLGDSALYLCASSRRVRGPTGANVLTFGAGSRLTVL.

The V and J genes are TRBV9 and TRBJ2-4; D is uncertain. The CDR3 spans 13 residues. The V gene's germline CDR1 is SGDLS and CDR2 YYNGEE. The germline V and J ends were trimmed by 3 bases and 0 bases, with 4 bases remaining between them. The CDR3 nucleotides read TGTGCCAGCAGCGCGGGAGCCAAAAACATTCAGTACTTC. The encoded protein is CASSAGAKNIQYF.

Points on this clone: Other nucleotide sequences from this sample produce the same CDR3. V is TRBV28 and J is TRBJ1-2; the D gene is possibly TRBD1 (5 bases). The germline V gene encodes CDR1 MDHEN and CDR2 SYDVKM. Trimming removed 3 bases from V and 4 bases from J, with 9 bases in between. The CDR3 spans 13 residues. The CDR3 DNA sequence: TGTGCCAGCAGTTTGCGGGGGGGCTATGGCTACACCTTC. It is translated as CASSLRGGYGYTF.

The chain recombines TRBV7-3 with TRBJ2-2; TRBD1 is a possible D gene (6 bases). The V end lost 2 bases, the J end lost 5 bases, and 12 bases lay between the germline ends. This CDR3 has 15 amino acids. Germline V gene sequence: CDR1 SGHTA, CDR2 FQGTGA. The CDR3 here is CASSLAPGTTGELFF. CDR3 DNA sequence: TGTGCCAGCAGCTTAGCCCCCGGGACAACCGGGGAGCTGTTTTTT.

The chain combines TRBV7-2 with TRBJ1-1, with 7 bases that match TRBD1. V was pared by 5 bases and J by 0 bases, with 3 bases of the junction left unmatched. This CDR3 has 14 residues. Germline CDR1 reads SGHTA; CDR2 reads FQGNSA. CDR3 residues: CASSPGTVNTEAFF. CDR3 DNA: TGTGCCAGCAGCCCCGGGACAGTGAACACTGAAGCTTTCTTT. The full variable domain, completed using reference TRBV7-2 and TRBJ1-1, is GAGVSQSPSNKVTEKGKDVELRCDPISGHTALYWYRQSLGQGLEFLIYFQGNSAPDKSGLPSDRFSAERTGGSVSTLTIQRTQQEDSAVYLCASSPGTVNTEAFFGQGTRLTVV.

V gene TRBV29-1 combines with J gene TRBJ1-5; D call uncertain. Trimming took off 5 bases at V and 0 bases at J, with 5 bases between the two ends. Germline CDR1 SQVTM, CDR2 ANQGSEA. The length of the CDR3 is 12 residues. The CDR3 loop is CSVSGSNQPQHF. The CDR3 coding sequence is TGCAGCGTTTCAGGTAGCAATCAGCCCCAGCATTTT.

The gene calls are TRBV7-9 and TRBJ2-1; D remains ambiguous. V lost 5 bases, J lost 0 bases, and 14 bases lay in between. Germline V gene data show CDR1 as SEHNR and CDR2 as FQNEAQ (reference sequence). CDR3 length: 16 amino acids. This CDR3 reads CASSPPRRLSYNEQFF. The DNA of the CDR3 is TGTGCCAGCAGCCCCCCCCGTCGACTCTCCTACAATGAGCAGTTCTTC.

The rearrangement links TRBV10-3 to TRBJ2-1; maybe TRBD2 (6 bases). In germline, CDR1 is ENHRY, CDR2 SYGVKD. Trimming removed 5 bases at V and 8 bases at J, with 13 bases between. The CDR3 is 13 amino acids. Written as DNA, the CDR3 is TGTGCCATCAGTTTCGGGGCTAGCGATGAGCAGTTCTTC. Residues: CAISFGASDEQFF.

The chain carries TRBV11-2 and TRBJ2-3, with 9 bases matching TRBD1. The CDR3 spans 15 residues. The germline gives CDR1 SGHAT, CDR2 FQNNGV. V shed 1 base, J shed 8 bases, and the junction held 7 bases outside the gene matches. The CDR3 reads CASSLGGTGHGTQYF. Here the CDR3 DNA reads TGTGCCAGCAGCTTAGGAGGGACAGGGCACGGTACGCAGTATTTT.